This T cell receptor (beta chain) was observed in a study of CD8+CD57+ T cells in acquired aplastic anemia. General study findings and limits: Between patients and controls, CD8+ Simpson's diversity did not vary significantly.

On this clonotype: What it binds is unknown.

Germline V CDR1 and CDR2: SGHTA, FQGNSA. There are 11 residues in the CDR3. V shed 11 bases and J shed 6 bases, with 13 bases lying between them. Genomic DNA templated the TCR beta VDJ and CDR3 profiling. A single record per CDR3 protein comes from TCRdb applying MiXCR to the reads. The data show 110,000 or so distinct CDR3 sequences, approximately 49% seen once. Specimen: sorted CD4+, CD8+, or CD8+CD57+ T cells (not recorded which) from PBMCs. V gene TRBV7-2 combines with J gene TRBJ1-1; a weak D match, TRBD1 (5 bases). The receptor comes from a human donor in good health, serving as a control. The CDR3 region has the DNA TGTGCCTCCGGGGGTGACGCTGAAGCTTTCTTT. The encoded protein is CASGGDAEAFF.